The source of this T cell receptor beta chain is a study of PD-1 blockade in mismatch repair-deficient tumors. Background on the study: Patients had over ten mismatch repair-deficient cancer types and were previously treated and progressing.

Measured with immunoSEQ multiplex PCR; TCRdb has only the in-frame clones, and not every one. This sample carries about 100,000 clones, 82% of them seen once, and the ten largest clones take around 6.5%. PCR or immunohistochemistry showed mismatch repair deficiency in every enrolled patient. A few pembrolizumab responders had their TCRs sequenced. The germline gives CDR1 SQVTM, CDR2 ANQGSEA. The V and J ends lost 2 bases and 0 bases respectively, with 11 bases between them. This CDR3 is built from 15 residues. The sequence was collected from an adult with mismatch repair-deficient cancer. This chain joins TRBV29-1 and TRBJ1-5; TRBD1 might be the D (5 bases). Sequenced material: peripheral blood, taken roughly 35 weeks after starting pembrolizumab. Here the CDR3 DNA reads TGCAGCGTTGAATTCCCAGGGATTAGCAATCAGCCCCAGCATTTT. It encodes CSVEFPGISNQPQHF.